This paragraph reports one T cell receptor (beta chain). Trimming removed 1 base from V and 0 bases from J; junction bases left unmatched: 2. The V gene's germline CDR1 is SGHRS and CDR2 YFSETQ. The CDR3 has 15 amino acids. This sample is drawn from a study of PD-1 blockade in mismatch repair-deficient tumors. Method: immunoSEQ multiplex PCR; TCRdb's copy keeps in-frame clones and lacks some. The sample shows approximately 120,000 clones, about 85% of them seen only once. The J gene is TRBJ2-7, the V gene TRBV5-1; 9 bases match TRBD1. The TCR comes from an adult with mismatch repair-deficient cancer. The sequences come from peripheral blood, collected 44 weeks after starting pembrolizumab. CDR3 bases: TGCGCCAGCAGCTTGACAGGGGGCGCCTCCTACGAGCAGTACTTC. This gives the protein CASSLTGGASYEQYF.